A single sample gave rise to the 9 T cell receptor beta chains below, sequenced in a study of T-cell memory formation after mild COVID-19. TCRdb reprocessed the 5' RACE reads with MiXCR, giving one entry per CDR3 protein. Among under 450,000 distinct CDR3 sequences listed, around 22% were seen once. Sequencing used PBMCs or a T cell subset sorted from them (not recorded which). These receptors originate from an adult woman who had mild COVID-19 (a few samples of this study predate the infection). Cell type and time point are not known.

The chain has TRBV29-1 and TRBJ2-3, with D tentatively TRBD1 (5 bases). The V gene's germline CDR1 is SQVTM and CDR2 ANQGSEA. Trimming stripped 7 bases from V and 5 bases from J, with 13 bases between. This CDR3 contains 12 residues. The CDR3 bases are TGCAGCGCTCACAACAGGAGAGATACGCAGTATTTT. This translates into CSAHNRRDTQYF.

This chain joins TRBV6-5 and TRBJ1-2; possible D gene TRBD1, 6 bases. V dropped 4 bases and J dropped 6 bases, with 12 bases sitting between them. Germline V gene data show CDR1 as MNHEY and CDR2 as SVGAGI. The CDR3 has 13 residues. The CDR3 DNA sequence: TGTGCCAGCAGTTTACAGGAGGGGGATGGCTACACCTTC. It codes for CASSLQEGDGYTF.

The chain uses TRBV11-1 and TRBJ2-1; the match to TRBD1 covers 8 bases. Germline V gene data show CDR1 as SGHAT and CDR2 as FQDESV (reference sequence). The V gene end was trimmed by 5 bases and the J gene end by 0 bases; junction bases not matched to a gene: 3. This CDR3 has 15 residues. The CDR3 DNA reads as TGTGCCAGCAGCGTTGACAGGGGCTCCTACAATGAGCAGTTCTTC. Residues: CASSVDRGSYNEQFF.

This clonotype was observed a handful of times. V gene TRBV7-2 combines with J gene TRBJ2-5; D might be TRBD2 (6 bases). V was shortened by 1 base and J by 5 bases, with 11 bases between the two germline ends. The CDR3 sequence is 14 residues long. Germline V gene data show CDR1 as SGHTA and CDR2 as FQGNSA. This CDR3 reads CASSLGRGWETQYF. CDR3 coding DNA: TGTGCCAGCAGCTTAGGACGGGGGTGGGAGACCCAGTACTTC.

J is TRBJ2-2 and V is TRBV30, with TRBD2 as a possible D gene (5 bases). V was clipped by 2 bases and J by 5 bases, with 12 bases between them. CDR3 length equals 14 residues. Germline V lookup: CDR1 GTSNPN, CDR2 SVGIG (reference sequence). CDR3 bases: TGTGCCTGGAGTCGGGCCACTAGGACCGGGGAGCTGTTTTTT. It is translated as CAWSRATRTGELFF.

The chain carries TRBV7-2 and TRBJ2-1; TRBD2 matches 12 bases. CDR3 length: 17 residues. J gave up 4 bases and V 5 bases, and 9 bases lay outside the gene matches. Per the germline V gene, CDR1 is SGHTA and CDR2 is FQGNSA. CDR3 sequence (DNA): TGTGCCAGCAGCCCTCGTTGGGGACTAGCGGGTTACAATGAGCAGTTCTTC. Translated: CASSPRWGLAGYNEQFF.

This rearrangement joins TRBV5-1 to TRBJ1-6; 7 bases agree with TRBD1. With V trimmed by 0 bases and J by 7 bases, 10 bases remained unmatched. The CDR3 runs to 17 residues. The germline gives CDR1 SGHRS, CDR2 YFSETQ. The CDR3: CASSLAGDRGPNSPLHF. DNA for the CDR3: TGCGCCAGCAGCTTGGCCGGGGACAGAGGGCCGAATTCACCCCTCCACTTT.

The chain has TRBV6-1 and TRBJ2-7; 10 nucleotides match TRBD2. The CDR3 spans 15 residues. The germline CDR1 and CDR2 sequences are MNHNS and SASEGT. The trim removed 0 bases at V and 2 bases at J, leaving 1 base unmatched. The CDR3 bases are TGTGCCAGCAGTGAAGCGAGCGGGGGGGCCTACGAGCAGTACTTC. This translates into CASSEASGGAYEQYF.

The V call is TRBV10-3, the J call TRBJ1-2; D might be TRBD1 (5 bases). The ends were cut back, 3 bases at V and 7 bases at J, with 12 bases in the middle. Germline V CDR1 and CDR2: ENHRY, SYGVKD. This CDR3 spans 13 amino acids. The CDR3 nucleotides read TGTGCCATCAGTGAAATCCAGGGAAGTGGCTACACCTTC. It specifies CAISEIQGSGYTF.